The entry that follows covers one T cell receptor (beta chain) sequence. The target antigen is unknown. The source of the sample is a study of a mutant IDH1 vaccine in newly diagnosed glioma. Broader study findings: The vaccine induced immune responses, and these occurred in around 93% of patients.

Data came from immunoSEQ multiplex PCR; TCRdb stores just in-frame clones and leaves some out. The sample holds tens of thousands of clones, about four fifths seen once. Looked up from germline, CDR1 is MNHNY and CDR2 is SVGAGI (reference sequence). The CDR3 totals 15 residues. V lost 4 bases and J lost 2; bases outside the gene matches: 6. Documented time point: baseline, week 1 (first vaccination visit). Treatment meaning: pre-vaccination baseline after standard-of-care therapy. V is TRBV6-6 and J is TRBJ1-1; 8 bases are a match to TRBD1. The source is a woman between 50 and 59 years old with glioma. The sequencing here drew on PBMCs, taken from a glioma patient treated with radiotherapy, temozolomide or both. CDR3 sequence reads: CASSSNRGENTEAFF. For the CDR3, the DNA is TGTGCCAGCAGTTCGAACAGGGGGGAAAACACTGAAGCTTTCTTT.